This is a list of T cell receptor beta chains from one sample in a study of cytotoxic CD8 clonotypes in ibrutinib-treated CLL. Sequencing used immunoSEQ multiplex PCR; TCRdb keeps in-frame clones, though not all of them. The sample shows 130,000 to 150,000 clones, around three quarters of them seen only once. Sequenced material: PBMCs, taken after 12 months of ibrutinib treatment. The receptors were gathered from a human donor with chronic lymphocytic leukemia. CDR3s include the opening cysteine and the closing phenylalanine or tryptophan. A D gene is named only where the DNA matches it firmly. Expanded clones are given a class, and other clones once, few, many or no size at all.

clone size: .
D gene: TRBD1
V gene: TRBV19
J gene: TRBJ2-1
CDR3 DNA: TGTGCCAGTAGCAAGGACAGGGGAGGGGACAATGAGCAGTTCTTC
CDR3 protein: CASSKDRGGDNEQFF

clone size: .
D gene: .
V gene: TRBV6-5
J gene: TRBJ2-7
CDR3 DNA: TGTGCCAGCAGGTCGGACTCCCTTTCCTACGAGCAGTACTTC
CDR3 protein: CASRSDSLSYEQYF

clone size: .
D gene: .
V gene: TRBV25-1
J gene: TRBJ2-5
CDR3 DNA: TGTGCCAGCAGTGACATTTCGTACCAAGAGACCCAGTACTTC
CDR3 protein: CASSDISYQETQYF

clone size: .
D gene: .
V gene: TRBV4-2
J gene: TRBJ1-1
CDR3 DNA: TGTGCCAGCAGCCTTCCTGGGAGGGGAAACACTGAAGCTTTCTTT
CDR3 protein: CASSLPGRGNTEAFF

clone size: .
D gene: TRBD2
V gene: TRBV10-3
J gene: TRBJ2-1
CDR3 DNA: TGTGCCATCAGTGACTGGGGGGGGTCCTACAATGAGCAGTTCTTC
CDR3 protein: CAISDWGGSYNEQFF

clone size: few
D gene: .
V gene: TRBV4-2
J gene: TRBJ2-5
CDR3 DNA: TGTGCCAGCAGCCAACCGTTGGAGACCCAGTACTTC
CDR3 protein: CASSQPLETQYF

clone size: .
D gene: .
V gene: TRBV2
J gene: TRBJ2-7
CDR3 DNA: TGTGCCAGCAGCGCAGGGCCCAGCTCCTACGAGCAGTACTTC
CDR3 protein: CASSAGPSSYEQYF

clone size: .
D gene: TRBD1
V gene: TRBV5-1
J gene: TRBJ2-5
CDR3 DNA: TGCGCCAGCAGCGGCAGCGACAGGGCGCAAGAGACCCAGTACTTC
CDR3 protein: CASSGSDRAQETQYF

clone size: .
D gene: .
V gene: TRBV9
J gene: TRBJ1-4
CDR3 DNA: TGTGCCAGCAGCGCTCAAGAAGCCGCGCGGAAACTGTTTTTT
CDR3 protein: CASSAQEAARKLFF

clone size: .
D gene: .
V gene: TRBV5-6
J gene: TRBJ1-1
CDR3 DNA: TGTGCCAGCAGCTTGGGCCAGGGAGGGGCTGAAGCTTTCTTT
CDR3 protein: CASSLGQGGAEAFF

clone size: .
D gene: .
V gene: TRBV9
J gene: TRBJ2-3
CDR3 DNA: TGTGCCAGCAGCGTAGGTAGTCCTAGAGTTGTACCAGATACGCAGTATTTT
CDR3 protein: CASSVGSPRVVPDTQYF

clone size: .
D gene: TRBD2
V gene: TRBV7-7
J gene: TRBJ2-5
CDR3 DNA: TGTGCTAGCAGCCTAGGGACTAGCGGGCTCGAGACCCAGTACTTC
CDR3 protein: CASSLGTSGLETQYF

clone size: .
D gene: .
V gene: TRBV28
J gene: TRBJ2-7
CDR3 DNA: TGTGCCAGCAGTTTATACGGGTTATCGTCCTACGAGCAGTACTTC
CDR3 protein: CASSLYGLSSYEQYF

clone size: .
D gene: TRBD1
V gene: TRBV2
J gene: TRBJ2-7
CDR3 DNA: TGTGCCAGCAGTCGACCGGGACAGGGCGTCTACGAGCAGTACTTC
CDR3 protein: CASSRPGQGVYEQYF

clone size: .
D gene: .
V gene: TRBV7-2
J gene: TRBJ2-1
CDR3 DNA: TGTGCCAGCAGCTTAACTCCCCAGCAGGGGTACTACAATGAGCAGTTCTTC
CDR3 protein: CASSLTPQQGYYNEQFF

clone size: .
D gene: TRBD2
V gene: TRBV5-8
J gene: TRBJ2-1
CDR3 DNA: TGTGCCAGCAGCTTACTAGCGACCTCCTACAATGAGCAGTTCTTC
CDR3 protein: CASSLLATSYNEQFF

clone size: .
D gene: .
V gene: TRBV11-3
J gene: TRBJ2-3
CDR3 DNA: TGTGCCAGCAGCGCTACAAGGGGCACAGATACGCAGTATTTT
CDR3 protein: CASSATRGTDTQYF

clone size: .
D gene: TRBD1
V gene: TRBV28
J gene: TRBJ1-2
CDR3 DNA: TGTGCCAGCAGTTTGCCAACACAGGGGCATGGCTACACCTTC
CDR3 protein: CASSLPTQGHGYTF

clone size: .
D gene: TRBD1
V gene: TRBV9
J gene: TRBJ1-5
CDR3 DNA: TGTGCCAGCAGCGTGGGGCGGGGAAGGCAGGGGGCTCTGATAAGCAATCAGCCCCAGCATTTT
CDR3 protein: CASSVGRGRQGALISNQPQHF

clone size: .
D gene: .
V gene: TRBV7-8
J gene: TRBJ2-7
CDR3 DNA: TGTGCCAGCAGCTTAGTTCGGGGGGCAGCCTACGAGCAGTACTTC
CDR3 protein: CASSLVRGAAYEQYF

clone size: .
D gene: TRBD2
V gene: TRBV2
J gene: TRBJ2-1
CDR3 DNA: TGTGCCAGCAGCGGGTCGGCTAGCGGGTATTCCTACAATGAGCAGTTCTTC
CDR3 protein: CASSGSASGYSYNEQFF

clone size: .
D gene: .
V gene: TRBV4-1
J gene: TRBJ2-3
CDR3 DNA: TGCGCCAGCAGCCAGGCCAGGGGCCCCGGCCTCACAGATACGCAGTATTTT
CDR3 protein: CASSQARGPGLTDTQYF

clone size: .
D gene: .
V gene: TRBV5-1
J gene: TRBJ2-3
CDR3 DNA: TGCGCCAGCAGTTCGGCCAGGGCTCAAAGCACAGATACGCAGTATTTT
CDR3 protein: CASSSARAQSTDTQYF

clone size: .
D gene: TRBD1
V gene: TRBV16
J gene: TRBJ2-7
CDR3 DNA: TGTGCCAGCAGCCAAGGGACAGGGGTTTACGAGCAGTACTTC
CDR3 protein: CASSQGTGVYEQYF

clone size: .
D gene: .
V gene: TRBV15
J gene: TRBJ2-6
CDR3 DNA: TGTGCCACCAGCAGAGGGGCCGGGATAGGGGCCAACGTCCTGACTTTC
CDR3 protein: CATSRGAGIGANVLTF

clone size: .
D gene: TRBD2
V gene: TRBV28
J gene: TRBJ2-3
CDR3 DNA: TGTGCCAGCAGTTTTTTAGCGGGAGACCCAGATACGCAGTATTTT
CDR3 protein: CASSFLAGDPDTQYF

clone size: .
D gene: .
V gene: TRBV28
J gene: TRBJ2-7
CDR3 DNA: TGTGCCAGCAGTTCTCATACCGGGCCACAAAGAGACGAGCAGTACTTC
CDR3 protein: CASSSHTGPQRDEQYF

clone size: .
D gene: .
V gene: TRBV29-1
J gene: TRBJ1-1
CDR3 DNA: TGCAGCCTGGGGAGCGGGAACACTGAAGCTTTCTTT
CDR3 protein: CSLGSGNTEAFF

clone size: few
D gene: .
V gene: TRBV7-9
J gene: TRBJ2-1
CDR3 DNA: TGTGCCACCGAAACGATTGAGCAGTTCTTC
CDR3 protein: CATETIEQFF

clone size: .
D gene: .
V gene: TRBV2
J gene: TRBJ2-3
CDR3 DNA: TGTGCCAGCAGTAACCCTTCGATGGACTTACTCACAGATACGCAGTATTTT
CDR3 protein: CASSNPSMDLLTDTQYF

clone size: .
D gene: .
V gene: TRBV4-3
J gene: TRBJ2-3
CDR3 DNA: TGCGCCAGCAGCCTGCGACTAGAAACAGATACGCAGTATTTT
CDR3 protein: CASSLRLETDTQYF

clone size: once
D gene: TRBD1
V gene: TRBV7-6
J gene: TRBJ1-1
CDR3 DNA: TGTGCCAGCAGCCAATGGACAGGAGGGATTTCTGGTGAGGCTTTCTTT
CDR3 protein: CASSQWTGGISGEAFF

clone size: once
D gene: .
V gene: TRBV6-6
J gene: TRBJ2-7
CDR3 DNA: TGTGCCAGCACTGGACTAAACTCCTACGAGCAGTACTTC
CDR3 protein: CASTGLNSYEQYF

clone size: .
D gene: .
V gene: TRBV7-9
J gene: TRBJ1-2
CDR3 DNA: TGTGCCAGCAGTTCCTACAGCTATGGCTACACCTTC
CDR3 protein: CASSSYSYGYTF

clone size: .
D gene: TRBD1
V gene: TRBV4-3
J gene: TRBJ1-4
CDR3 DNA: TGCGCCAGCAGCCAAGATACAGGGGCTAATGAAAAACTGTTTTTT
CDR3 protein: CASSQDTGANEKLFF

clone size: .
D gene: .
V gene: TRBV2
J gene: TRBJ2-7
CDR3 DNA: TGTGCCAGCAGTGAAGGTCAGGTTAGCTACGAGCAGTACTTC
CDR3 protein: CASSEGQVSYEQYF

clone size: .
D gene: TRBD2
V gene: TRBV9
J gene: TRBJ2-5
CDR3 DNA: TGTGCCAGCAGCCCAAAGACACTAGCGGGAATGGAGACCCAGTACTTC
CDR3 protein: CASSPKTLAGMETQYF

clone size: .
D gene: .
V gene: TRBV4-2
J gene: TRBJ2-7
CDR3 DNA: TGTGCCAGCAGCCAAGTCGGGGGTCGCGACCTCTACGAGCAGTACTTC
CDR3 protein: CASSQVGGRDLYEQYF

clone size: .
D gene: .
V gene: TRBV6-5
J gene: TRBJ1-2
CDR3 DNA: TGTGCCAGCAGCACCGAAGGTGCGAACTATGGCTACACCTTC
CDR3 protein: CASSTEGANYGYTF

clone size: .
D gene: TRBD1
V gene: TRBV19
J gene: TRBJ1-5
CDR3 DNA: TGTGCCAGTAGGAACCGGGACAGTTATCAGCCCCAGCATTTT
CDR3 protein: CASRNRDSYQPQHF

clone size: .
D gene: .
V gene: TRBV6-5
J gene: TRBJ2-7
CDR3 DNA: TGTGCCAGCAGTTACTGGCCGGGAGACACCTACGAGCAGTACTTC
CDR3 protein: CASSYWPGDTYEQYF

clone size: .
D gene: .
V gene: TRBV27
J gene: TRBJ1-4
CDR3 DNA: TGTGCCAGCAGATATCTACAGGTTGGGGGGACTAATGAAAAACTGTTTTTT
CDR3 protein: CASRYLQVGGTNEKLFF

clone size: .
D gene: TRBD1
V gene: TRBV5-1
J gene: TRBJ2-1
CDR3 DNA: TGCGCCAGCAGCTTGGGGATACAGGGGTCCCCGTATGAGCAGTTCTTC
CDR3 protein: CASSLGIQGSPYEQFF

clone size: medium-sized
D gene: .
V gene: TRBV6-4
J gene: TRBJ2-2
CDR3 DNA: TGTGCCAGCAGTAGCGGGAACACCGGGGAGCTGTTTTTT
CDR3 protein: CASSSGNTGELFF

clone size: .
D gene: .
V gene: TRBV2
J gene: TRBJ2-2
CDR3 DNA: TGTGCCAGCATTGGACAGTTGAACACCGGGGAGCTGTTTTTT
CDR3 protein: CASIGQLNTGELFF

clone size: .
D gene: .
V gene: TRBV9
J gene: TRBJ1-5
CDR3 DNA: TGTGCCAGCAGTGAATCCTATAGCAATCAGCCCCAGCATTTT
CDR3 protein: CASSESYSNQPQHF

clone size: .
D gene: TRBD2
V gene: TRBV9
J gene: TRBJ2-1
CDR3 DNA: TGTGCCAGCAGCGTTTTCCCGGGACTATCCTACAATGAGCAGTTCTTC
CDR3 protein: CASSVFPGLSYNEQFF

clone size: once
D gene: .
V gene: TRBV4-1
J gene: TRBJ2-5
CDR3 DNA: TGCGCCAGCAGCCAAGGAGGGATTCGCTGGGGAGAGACCCAGTACTTC
CDR3 protein: CASSQGGIRWGETQYF

clone size: .
D gene: .
V gene: TRBV7-9
J gene: TRBJ2-1
CDR3 DNA: TGTGCCAGCAGCCGATTCGCGGACGTGTACTCTTCCCCCTACAATGAGCAGTTCTTC
CDR3 protein: CASSRFADVYSSPYNEQFF

clone size: .
D gene: .
V gene: TRBV7-9
J gene: TRBJ1-2
CDR3 DNA: TGTGCCAGCAGCTTATTGGCGGCCACTAACTATGGCTACACCTTC
CDR3 protein: CASSLLAATNYGYTF

clone size: .
D gene: TRBD2
V gene: TRBV5-6
J gene: TRBJ2-3
CDR3 DNA: TGTGCCAGCAGCTCAAGGGGACTAGCGGGAGGTAGGACAGATACGCAGTATTTT
CDR3 protein: CASSSRGLAGGRTDTQYF

clone size: .
D gene: TRBD1
V gene: TRBV7-9
J gene: TRBJ2-7
CDR3 DNA: TGTGCCAGCAGCGCGCGGACAGGGAACTACGAGCAGTACTTC
CDR3 protein: CASSARTGNYEQYF

clone size: once
D gene: TRBD2
V gene: TRBV15
J gene: TRBJ2-7
CDR3 DNA: TGTGCCACCAGCAGAGATTATCAAGGGCGAGGGACTAGACTTTACGAGCAGTACTTC
CDR3 protein: CATSRDYQGRGTRLYEQYF

clone size: few
D gene: .
V gene: TRBV7-9
J gene: TRBJ2-1
CDR3 DNA: TGTGCCACCGGTGGGCCCAATGAGCAGTTCTTC
CDR3 protein: CATGGPNEQFF

clone size: .
D gene: .
V gene: TRBV7-2
J gene: TRBJ2-7
CDR3 DNA: TGTGCCAGCAGTAATTCTCCCCCCTACGAGCAGTACTTC
CDR3 protein: CASSNSPPYEQYF

clone size: .
D gene: TRBD2
V gene: TRBV7-9
J gene: TRBJ2-5
CDR3 DNA: TGTGCCAGCAGCCCAGGACTAGTTGGGACCCAGTACTTC
CDR3 protein: CASSPGLVGTQYF

clone size: .
D gene: .
V gene: TRBV5-1
J gene: TRBJ2-1
CDR3 DNA: TGCGCCAGCAGCTTGGCCCGGGCTGGTTATAATGAGCAGTTCTTC
CDR3 protein: CASSLARAGYNEQFF

clone size: .
D gene: .
V gene: TRBV18
J gene: TRBJ2-2
CDR3 DNA: TGTGCCAGCTCACCCGACTGGTCGACCGGGGAGCTGTTTTTT
CDR3 protein: CASSPDWSTGELFF

clone size: .
D gene: TRBD1
V gene: TRBV7-6
J gene: TRBJ2-7
CDR3 DNA: TGTGCCAGCAGCTTATGGACAGGGTTGAACGAGCAGTACTTC
CDR3 protein: CASSLWTGLNEQYF

clone size: .
D gene: .
V gene: TRBV28
J gene: TRBJ1-2
CDR3 DNA: TGTGCCACGGGCGGGAGTTTAGGCTATGGCTACACCTTC
CDR3 protein: CATGGSLGYGYTF